The table lists the clone carrying this T cell receptor beta chain with many counts. Its cognate antigen is unknown. The sample comes from a study of T cells after yellow fever vaccination. Study-level background: Fractions with few cells were prepared using SMART-Seq v4 Ultra Low Input.

Looked up from germline, CDR1 is LGHNA and CDR2 is YSLEER. Trimming took off 4 bases at V and 0 bases at J, with 13 bases between the two ends. The CDR3 extends over 15 amino acids. Study observations and caveats: The presence of abundant clonotypes contaminating from the bulk population was possible in FACS-sorted repertoires. Post-booster repertoires again held most primary-vaccination clones (96% CD4, approximately 90% CD8).

Template switching with 5'RACE generated the TCR cDNA and added a universal primer site and UMIs. In TCRdb, the 5' RACE reads were re-called with MiXCR into one record per CDR3 protein. The table shows about 140,000 distinct CDR3 sequences, with approximately 6.6% occurring only once. The chain uses TRBV4-3 and TRBJ2-7; D gene ambiguous. The clonotype was recovered from a young man who received the YFV17D yellow fever vaccine. The sample here was CD4+ T cells sorted from PBMCs, taken 10 days after the yellow fever booster vaccination. CDR3 coding DNA: TGCGCCAGCAGCCCTCGAGGAATAGACTCCTACGAGCAGTACTTC. Translated: CASSPRGIDSYEQYF.